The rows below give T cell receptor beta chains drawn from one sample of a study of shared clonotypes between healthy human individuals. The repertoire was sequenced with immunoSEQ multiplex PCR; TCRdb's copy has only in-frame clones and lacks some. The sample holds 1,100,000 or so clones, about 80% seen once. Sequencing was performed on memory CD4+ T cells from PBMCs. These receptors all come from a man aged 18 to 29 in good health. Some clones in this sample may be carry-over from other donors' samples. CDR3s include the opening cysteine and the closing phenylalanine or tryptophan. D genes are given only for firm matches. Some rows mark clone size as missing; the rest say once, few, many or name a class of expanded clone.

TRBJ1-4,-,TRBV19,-,CASSRTEEEKLFF,TGTGCCAGTAGTCGGACCGAGGAAGAAAAACTGTTTTTT
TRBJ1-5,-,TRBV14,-,CASSPNGFGQPQHF,TGTGCCAGCAGCCCGAATGGGTTTGGTCAGCCCCAGCATTTT
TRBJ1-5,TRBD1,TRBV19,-,CASRGQDSNQPQHF,TGTGCCAGTAGGGGACAGGATAGCAATCAGCCCCAGCATTTT
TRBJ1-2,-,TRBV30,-,CAWSLSNRRPGYTF,TGTGCCTGGAGTCTGTCCAACCGGCGTCCTGGCTACACCTTC
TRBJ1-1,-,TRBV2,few,CASSAGNTEAFF,TGTGCCAGCAGTGCAGGGAACACTGAAGCTTTCTTT
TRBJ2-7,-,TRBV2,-,CASSKQVEQYF,TGTGCCAGCAGTAAACAGGTCGAGCAGTACTTC
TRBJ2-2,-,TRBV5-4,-,CASSFYRASGTGELFF,TGTGCCAGCAGCTTTTACAGGGCTTCGGGCACCGGGGAGCTGTTTTTT
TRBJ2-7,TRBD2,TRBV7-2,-,CASSLYTSGSYEQYF,TGTGCCAGCAGCTTATATACTAGCGGGAGTTACGAGCAGTACTTC
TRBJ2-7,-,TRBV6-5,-,CASSYSASRDEQYF,TGTGCCAGCAGTTACTCAGCGTCGAGGGACGAGCAGTACTTC
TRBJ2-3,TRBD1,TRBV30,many,CAWSLFRTGTRTDTQYF,TGTGCCTGGAGTCTATTTCGGACAGGTACCCGCACAGATACGCAGTATTTT
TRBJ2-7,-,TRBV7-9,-,CASSVNPGAYEQYF,TGTGCCAGCAGCGTTAACCCGGGGGCCTACGAGCAGTACTTC
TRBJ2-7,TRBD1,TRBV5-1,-,CASSRTGTETEQYF,TGCGCCAGCAGTCGCACCGGGACAGAAACCGAGCAGTACTTC
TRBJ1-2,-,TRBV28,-,CASRPGNYGYTF,TGTGCCAGCAGGCCCGGCAACTATGGCTACACCTTC
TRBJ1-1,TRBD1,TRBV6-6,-,CASRPRTGGEAFF,TGTGCCAGCAGACCTCGGACAGGGGGTGAAGCTTTCTTT
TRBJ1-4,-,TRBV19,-,CASIGITNEKLFF,TGTGCCAGTATCGGGATAACTAATGAAAAACTGTTTTTT
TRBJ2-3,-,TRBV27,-,CASSLGLPPDTQYF,TGTGCCAGCAGTTTGGGTCTCCCCCCGGATACGCAGTATTTT
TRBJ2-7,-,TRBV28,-,CASSFGRGSYEQYF,TGTGCCAGCAGTTTTGGCCGGGGGTCCTACGAGCAGTACTTC
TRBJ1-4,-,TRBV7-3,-,CASSTTPGEKLFF,TGTGCCAGCAGCACCACGCCCGGGGAAAAACTGTTTTTT
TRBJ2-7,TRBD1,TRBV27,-,CASSLFGTAVLEQYF,TGTGCCAGCAGTTTATTCGGGACAGCTGTCTTGGAGCAGTACTTC